The rows below give T cell receptor beta chains drawn from one sample of a study of blood T cell repertoires in COVID-19. The method was immunoSEQ multiplex PCR; TCRdb's version includes in-frame clones alone and lacks a portion of them. The data hold 100,000 to 150,000 clones, with roughly 83% observed a single time. The sequenced material came from peripheral blood. The receptors derive from a human donor in a cohort sampled during active COVID-19. The CDR3 runs from the conserved cysteine through the conserved F or W.

TRBV6-5 CASSYSGTGVYEQYF
TRBV21-1 CASSKVFGREYNEQFF
TRBV2 CATSSQGGGNIQYF
TRBV10-3 CATMQTRSTDTQYF
TRBV5-4 CASSLSAGKGEQYF
TRBV10-3 CAIRESGSTDTQYF
TRBV25-1 CASSEAGASGNTIYF
TRBV9 CASSVGGERSTDTQYF
TRBV3-1/TRBV3-2 CASSQSEGTNEQFF
TRBV7-8 CASSWDSYNEQFF
TRBV5-1 CASSLSPGYEQYF
TRBV29-1 CSVRDSNQPQHF
TRBV24-1 CATSDFRQGSEKLFF
TRBV2 CASGTGGAGANVLTF
TRBV19 CASSRQDGAGYTF
TRBV14 CASSQPGHGSEAFF
TRBV5-1 CASGQGSTAEQYF
TRBV4-3 CASSQVVGREAFF
TRBV19 CASSTGQGAYTGELFF
TRBV9 CASSVVLAGAEAFF
TRBV5-4 CASSSGQLNTGELFF
TRBV19 CASSVPRDTRGNTEAFF
TRBV7-3 CASSPGQGAPGNTIYF
TRBV29-1 CSAVAFPYNEQFF
TRBV6-1 CASSDRTGILETQYF
TRBV9 CASSVTTSGSSYEQYF
TRBV3-1/TRBV3-2 CASSQSTGGQWQPQHF
TRBV11-2 CASSPSRGAGEQYF
TRBV2 CASSEFSGTPDTQYF